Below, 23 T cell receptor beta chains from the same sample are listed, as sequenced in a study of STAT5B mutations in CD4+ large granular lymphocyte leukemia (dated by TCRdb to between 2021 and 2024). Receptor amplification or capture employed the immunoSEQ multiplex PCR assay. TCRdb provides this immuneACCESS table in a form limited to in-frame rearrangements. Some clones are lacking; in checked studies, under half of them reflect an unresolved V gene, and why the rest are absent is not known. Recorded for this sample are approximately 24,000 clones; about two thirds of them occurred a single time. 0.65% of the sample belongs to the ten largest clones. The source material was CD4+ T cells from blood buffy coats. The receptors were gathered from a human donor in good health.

In DNA, the CDR3 is TGTGCCAGCAGCTTAGGAGTGGGGACGGCTATGAACACTGAAGCTTTCTTT. Amino acid sequence: CASSLGVGTAMNTEAFF. The rearrangement uses TRBV7-9 and TRBJ1-1, with a weak D call TRBD1 (5 bases). The V gene lost 1 base and the J gene lost 0 bases, with 15 bases spanning the gap. This CDR3 is built from 17 residues. Germline CDR1 is SEHNR and CDR2 is FQNEAQ (reference sequence).

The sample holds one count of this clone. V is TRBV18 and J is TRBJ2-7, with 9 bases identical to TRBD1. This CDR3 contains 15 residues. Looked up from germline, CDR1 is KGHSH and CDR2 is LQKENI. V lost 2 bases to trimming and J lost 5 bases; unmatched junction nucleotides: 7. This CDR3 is CASSPKGQGANEQYF. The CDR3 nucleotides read TGTGCCAGCTCACCAAAGGGACAGGGTGCCAACGAGCAGTACTTC.

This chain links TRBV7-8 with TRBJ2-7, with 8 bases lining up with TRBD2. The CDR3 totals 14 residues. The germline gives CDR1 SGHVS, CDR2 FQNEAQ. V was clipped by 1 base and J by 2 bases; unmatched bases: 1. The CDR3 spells CASSLVRGAYEQYF. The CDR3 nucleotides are TGTGCCAGCAGCTTAGTGCGGGGGGCCTACGAGCAGTACTTC.

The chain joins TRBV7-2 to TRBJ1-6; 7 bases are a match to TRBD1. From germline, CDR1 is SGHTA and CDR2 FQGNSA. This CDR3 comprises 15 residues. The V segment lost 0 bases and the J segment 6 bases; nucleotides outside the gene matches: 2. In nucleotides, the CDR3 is TGTGCCAGCAGCTTAGCAGGGGGCGGTAATTCACCCCTCCACTTT. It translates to CASSLAGGGNSPLHF.

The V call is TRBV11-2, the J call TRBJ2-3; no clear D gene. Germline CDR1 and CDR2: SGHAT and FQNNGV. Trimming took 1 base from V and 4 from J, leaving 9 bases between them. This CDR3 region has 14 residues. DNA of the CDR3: TGTGCCAGCAGCTTAGGTGACCGCTCAGATACGCAGTATTTT. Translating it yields CASSLGDRSDTQYF. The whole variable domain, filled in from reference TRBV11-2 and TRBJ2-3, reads EAGVAQSPRYKIIEKRQSVAFWCNPISGHATLYWYQQILGQGPKLLIQFQNNGVVDDSQLPKDRFSAERLKGVDSTLKIQPAKLEDSAVYLCASSLGDRSDTQYFGPGTRLTVL.

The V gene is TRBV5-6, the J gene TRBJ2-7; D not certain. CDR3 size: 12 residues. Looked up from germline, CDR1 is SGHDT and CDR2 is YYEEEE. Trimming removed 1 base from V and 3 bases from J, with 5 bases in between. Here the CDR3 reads CASSLRSYEQYF. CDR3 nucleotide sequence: TGTGCCAGCAGCTTGCGGAGCTACGAGCAGTACTTC. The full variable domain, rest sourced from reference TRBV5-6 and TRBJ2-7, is DAGVTQSPTHLIKTRGQQVTLRCSPKSGHDTVSWYQQALGQGPQFIFQYYEEEERQRGNFPDRFSGHQFPNYSSELNVNALLLGDSALYLCASSLRSYEQYFGPGTRLTVT.

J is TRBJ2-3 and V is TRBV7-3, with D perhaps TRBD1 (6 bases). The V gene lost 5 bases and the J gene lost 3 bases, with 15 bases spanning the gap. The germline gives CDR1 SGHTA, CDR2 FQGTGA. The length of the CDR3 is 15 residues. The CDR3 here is CASSTQGLVTDTQYF. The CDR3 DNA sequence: TGTGCCAGCAGCACCCAGGGGCTGGTGACAGATACGCAGTATTTT.

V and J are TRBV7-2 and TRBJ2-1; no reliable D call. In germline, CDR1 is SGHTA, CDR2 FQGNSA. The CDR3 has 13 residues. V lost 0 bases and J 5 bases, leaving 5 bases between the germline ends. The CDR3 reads CASSLARDNEQFF. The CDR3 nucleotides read TGTGCCAGCAGCTTAGCCCGGGACAATGAGCAGTTCTTC.

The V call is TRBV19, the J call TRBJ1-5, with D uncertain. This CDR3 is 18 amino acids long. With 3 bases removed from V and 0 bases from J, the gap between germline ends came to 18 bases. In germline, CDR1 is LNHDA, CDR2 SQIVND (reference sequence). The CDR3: CASSIREGRRTSNQPQHF. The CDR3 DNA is TGTGCCAGTAGTATTAGGGAGGGTAGGAGGACTAGCAATCAGCCCCAGCATTTT.

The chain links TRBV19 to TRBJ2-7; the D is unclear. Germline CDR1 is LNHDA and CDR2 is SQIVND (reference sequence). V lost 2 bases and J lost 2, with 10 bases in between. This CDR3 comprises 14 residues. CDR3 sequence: CASSISGGPYEQYF. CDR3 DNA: TGTGCCAGTAGTATATCAGGTGGACCCTACGAGCAGTACTTC.

CDR3 nucleotide sequence: TGTGCCAGCAGTGAGGTAGCGGGGGGGCGGACGGAGACCCAGTACTTC. It yields the protein CASSEVAGGRTETQYF. The chain links TRBV6-1 to TRBJ2-5; 11 bases are a match to TRBD2. V was clipped by 3 bases and J by 5 bases; unmatched bases: 8. This CDR3 has 16 residues. Per germline, CDR1 MNHNS and CDR2 SASEGT.

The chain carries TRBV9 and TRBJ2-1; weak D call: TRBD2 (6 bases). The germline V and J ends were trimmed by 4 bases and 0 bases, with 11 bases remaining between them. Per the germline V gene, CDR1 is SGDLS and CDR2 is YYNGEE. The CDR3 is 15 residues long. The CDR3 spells CASSPEGSSYNEQFF. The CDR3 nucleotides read TGTGCCAGCAGCCCGGAGGGGAGCTCCTACAATGAGCAGTTCTTC.

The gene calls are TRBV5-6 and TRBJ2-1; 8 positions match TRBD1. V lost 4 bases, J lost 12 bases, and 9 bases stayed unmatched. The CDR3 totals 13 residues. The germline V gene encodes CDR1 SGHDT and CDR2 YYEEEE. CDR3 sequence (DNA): TGTGCCAGCAGCCCCGGACAGGGTCTGGGGCAGTTCTTC. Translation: CASSPGQGLGQFF.

This chain's CDR3 is CASSPYAGVYGYTF. CDR3 bases: TGTGCCAGCTCACCATACGCAGGGGTGTATGGCTACACCTTC. The chain joins TRBV18 to TRBJ1-2, with D possibly being TRBD1 (6 bases). Between the trimmed V and J ends, which lost 2 bases and 5 bases, there was a span of 12 bases. From germline, CDR1 is KGHSH and CDR2 LQKENI. The CDR3 has 14 residues.

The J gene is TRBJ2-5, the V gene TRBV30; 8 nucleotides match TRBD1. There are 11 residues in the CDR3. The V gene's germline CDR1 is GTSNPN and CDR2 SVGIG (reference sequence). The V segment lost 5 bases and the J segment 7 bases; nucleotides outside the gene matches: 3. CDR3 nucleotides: TGTGCCTGGGGACAGGGAAGGACCCAGTACTTC. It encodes CAWGQGRTQYF.

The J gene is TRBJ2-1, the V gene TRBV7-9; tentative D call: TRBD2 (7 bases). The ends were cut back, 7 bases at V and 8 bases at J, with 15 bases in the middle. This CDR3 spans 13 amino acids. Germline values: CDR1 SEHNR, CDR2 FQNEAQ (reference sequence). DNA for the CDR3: TGTGCCAGCATCCCCCGAGGGGGGGATGAGCAGTTCTTC. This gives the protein CASIPRGGDEQFF.

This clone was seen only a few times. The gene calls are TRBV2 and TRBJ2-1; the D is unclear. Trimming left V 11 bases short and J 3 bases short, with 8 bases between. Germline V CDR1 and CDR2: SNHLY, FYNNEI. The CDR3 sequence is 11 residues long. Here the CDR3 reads CAVEFYNEQFF. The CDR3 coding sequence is TGTGCCGTAGAATTCTACAATGAGCAGTTCTTC.

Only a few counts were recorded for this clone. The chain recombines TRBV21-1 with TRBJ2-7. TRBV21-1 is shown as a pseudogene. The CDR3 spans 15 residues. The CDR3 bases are TGTGCCAGCAGCAAAGCCCGGGACGGCGATTACGAGCAGTACTTC. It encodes CASSKARDGDYEQYF.

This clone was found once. The CDR3 DNA follows: TGTGCCAGCAGCGGGACGGCCCAAAATGGCTACACCTTC. This sequence encodes CASSGTAQNGYTF. The chain links TRBV5-8 to TRBJ1-2; perhaps TRBD1 as D (5 bases). Trimming took 4 bases from V and 6 from J, leaving 13 bases between them. This CDR3 is built from 13 residues. Per germline, CDR1 SGHTS and CDR2 YDEGEE. Together with reference TRBV5-8 and TRBJ1-2, the CDR3 gives the full variable domain: EAGVTQSPTHLIKTRGQQATLRCSPISGHTSVYWYQQALGLGLQFLLWYDEGEERNRGNFPPRFSGRQFPNYSSELNVNALELEDSALYLCASSGTAQNGYTFGSGTRLTVV.

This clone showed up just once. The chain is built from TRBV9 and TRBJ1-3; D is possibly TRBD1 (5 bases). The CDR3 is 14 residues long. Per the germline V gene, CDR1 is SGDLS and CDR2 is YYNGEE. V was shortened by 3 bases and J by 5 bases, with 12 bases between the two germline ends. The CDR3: CASSAPGKRNTIYF. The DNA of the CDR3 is TGTGCCAGCAGCGCACCAGGGAAAAGAAACACCATATATTTT.

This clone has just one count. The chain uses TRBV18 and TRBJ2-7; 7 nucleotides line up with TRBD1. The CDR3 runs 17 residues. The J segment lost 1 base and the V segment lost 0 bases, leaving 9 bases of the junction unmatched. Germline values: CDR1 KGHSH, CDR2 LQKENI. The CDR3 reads CASSPPLQGTFSYEQYF. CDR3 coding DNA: TGTGCCAGCTCACCACCGCTACAGGGGACGTTTTCCTACGAGCAGTACTTC. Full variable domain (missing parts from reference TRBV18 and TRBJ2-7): NAGVMQNPRHLVRRRGQEARLRCSPMKGHSHVYWYRQLPEEGLKFMVYLQKENIIDESGMPKERFSAEFPKEGPSILRIQQVVRGDSAAYFCASSPPLQGTFSYEQYFGPGTRLTVT.

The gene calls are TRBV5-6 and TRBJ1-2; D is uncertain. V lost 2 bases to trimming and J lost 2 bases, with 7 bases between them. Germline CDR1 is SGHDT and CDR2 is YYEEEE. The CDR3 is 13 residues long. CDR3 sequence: CASSLGQNYGYTF. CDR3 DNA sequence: TGTGCCAGCAGCTTAGGCCAAAACTATGGCTACACCTTC.

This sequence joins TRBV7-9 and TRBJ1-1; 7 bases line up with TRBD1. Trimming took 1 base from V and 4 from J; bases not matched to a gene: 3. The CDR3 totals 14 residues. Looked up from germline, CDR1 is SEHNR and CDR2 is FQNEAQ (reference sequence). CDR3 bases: TGTGCCAGCAGCTTAGGACAGGGCGTCACTGAAGCTTTCTTT. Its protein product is CASSLGQGVTEAFF.